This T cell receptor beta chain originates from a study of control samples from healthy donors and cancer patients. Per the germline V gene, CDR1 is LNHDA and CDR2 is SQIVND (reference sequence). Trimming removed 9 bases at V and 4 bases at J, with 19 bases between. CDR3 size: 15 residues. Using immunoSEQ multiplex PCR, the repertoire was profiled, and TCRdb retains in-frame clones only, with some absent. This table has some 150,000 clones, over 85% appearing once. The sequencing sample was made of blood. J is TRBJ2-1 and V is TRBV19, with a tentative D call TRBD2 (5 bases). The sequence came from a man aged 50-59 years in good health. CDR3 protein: CASTRLPKVYNEQFF. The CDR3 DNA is TGTGCCAGCACGCGACTACCGAAGGTTTACAATGAGCAGTTCTTC.